This T cell receptor beta chain came from a study of T cells in Graves' hyperthyroidism and ophthalmopathy. Study-level findings and limits: The model predicted ophthalmopathy a median around 6.5 months before onset.

Amplification of TCR beta CDR3 regions was performed using RNA transcripts as template. The HTBI primer set was used in a first-round RT-PCR of the TCR CDR3. TCRdb re-called the multiplex PCR reads through MiXCR, storing one row per CDR3 protein. The data contain hundreds of thousands of distinct CDR3 sequences, just over 45% of them singletons. Together with thyroid ultrasound, orbital computed tomography, serum thyroxine and TRAb, clinical symptoms were used for diagnoses. With V trimmed by 5 bases and J by 2 bases, 8 bases remained unmatched. This CDR3 has 17 amino acids. Germline CDR1 SGHTA, CDR2 FQGNSA. Note on this clonotype: Its antigen is still unknown.

This TCR was recovered from a woman aged 18 to 35 with Graves' hyperthyroidism. Sequenced input: peripheral blood or thyroid tissue (not recorded which). The gene calls are TRBV7-2 and TRBJ2-6; 8 nucleotides agree with TRBD1. The CDR3 loop is CASSLGPQGAGANVLTF. In DNA form, the CDR3 reads TGTGCCAGCAGCCTCGGGCCACAGGGGGCTGGGGCCAACGTCCTGACTTTC.